This record covers a single T cell receptor (beta chain). Preparing the TCRbeta library involved the use of unique molecular identifiers. One entry per CDR3 protein, called by TCRdb with MiXCR from the PCR reads. This table has about 580,000 distinct CDR3 sequences, under 25% appearing once. The CDR3 runs to 15 residues. Germline-derived CDR1 and CDR2 are SGHTA and FQGNSA. Losses at the gene ends were 5 bases for V and 8 bases for J; bases not matched to a gene: 12. The data were taken from a study of T-cell reconstitution after alpha-beta-depleted transplantation in children. This chain links TRBV7-2 with TRBJ2-4, with 7 bases matching TRBD1. The source was PBMCs, mostly from graft donor cells, collected 360 days after TCRalphabeta/CD19-depleted stem cell transplant. The TCR sequence derives from a boy less than two years old who had a stem cell transplant for acute myeloid leukemia, so the T cells may come from the graft donor. The CDR3 DNA reads as TGTGCCAGCAGCCCCCCTAGGACAGGTCATTACATTCAGTACTTC. It translates to CASSPPRTGHYIQYF.